This is a list of T cell receptor beta chains from one sample in a study of T cells in Graves' hyperthyroidism and ophthalmopathy. TCRdb reprocessed the multiplex PCR reads with MiXCR, giving one entry per CDR3 protein. The sample includes 250,000 to 300,000 distinct CDR3 sequences, roughly an eighth seen only once; the top ten take roughly 7.9%. Material: blood. The origin of the receptors is a woman aged 40 to 55 with Graves' hyperthyroidism. The CDR3 runs from the conserved cysteine through the conserved F or W. Fields, in order: J gene, V gene, clone size, CDR3 length, D gene, CDR3 DNA, CDR3 protein. A D gene is named only where the DNA matches it firmly. Clone size is stated in some rows and not others, as once, few, many or a class when expanded.

TRBJ2-4 TRBV2 many 15 NA TGTGCCAGCACGCAGGGTGGGCAAATCAAAAACATTCAGTACTTC CASTQGGQIKNIQYF
TRBJ1-5 TRBV20-1 few 16 NA TGCAGTGCTAGAGATCAGGGGTTCGCCAGCAATCAGCCCCAGCATTTT CSARDQGFASNQPQHF
TRBJ2-2 TRBV19 NA 14 NA TGTGCCAGTAGTATTAGACAGAACACCGGGGAGCTGTTTTTT CASSIRQNTGELFF
TRBJ1-5 TRBV20-1 many 14 NA TGCAGTGCCCTTGGGCCTAATAGCAATCAGCCCCAGCATTTT CSALGPNSNQPQHF
TRBJ2-5 TRBV24-1 many 13 NA TGTGCCACCAGTGACGGGGGACACCAGACCCAGTACTTC CATSDGGHQTQYF
TRBJ2-7 TRBV7-2 many 16 TRBD1 TGTGCCAGCAGCCTTGTCGCGGGAAGACAGGGGGCGCGGCAGTACTTC CASSLVAGRQGARQYF
TRBJ2-7 TRBV19 few 13 NA TGTGCCAGTCAAAATCGGGCGACAAACGAGCAGTACTTC CASQNRATNEQYF
TRBJ2-5 TRBV12-3/TRBV12-4 many 16 NA TGTGCCAGCAGTACCGGGGAGGGGGTGGTAATAGAGACCCAGTACTTC CASSTGEGVVIETQYF
TRBJ2-2 TRBV3-1 NA 19 NA TGTGCCAGCAGCCAAGATCGAATGAGTGCAGGGGGGATGACCGGGGAGCTGTTTTTT CASSQDRMSAGGMTGELFF
TRBJ1-3 TRBV10-1 many 17 NA TGCGCCAGCAGGGGCTTCGTCCCTACTTCCTCTGGAAACACCATATATTTT CASRGFVPTSSGNTIYF
TRBJ2-1 TRBV12-3/TRBV12-4 NA 14 TRBD1 TGTGCCACCAGGGACAGGACCTCCTACAATGAGCAGTTCTTC CATRDRTSYNEQFF
TRBJ2-1 TRBV3-1 NA 16 TRBD2 TGTGCCAGCAGCCAAGGGCTAGCGGGAGGCTTAGGGGAGCAGTTCTTC CASSQGLAGGLGEQFF
TRBJ2-7 TRBV20-1 few 14 NA TGCAGTGCCAAGACCAGGGACAACGCCTACGAGCAGTACTTC CSAKTRDNAYEQYF
TRBJ2-1 TRBV6-1 many 12 NA TGTGCCAGCGAAGCTTACAACAATGAGCAGTTCTTC CASEAYNNEQFF
TRBJ2-1 TRBV7-2 NA 15 NA TGTGCCAGCAGCATCCGGGCCGCCTACGGGAATGAGCAGTTCTTC CASSIRAAYGNEQFF
TRBJ2-7 TRBV20-1 many 12 TRBD2 TGCAGTGTGGGCGGGGGCTCCTACGAGCAGTACTTC CSVGGGSYEQYF
TRBJ1-1 TRBV6-1 many 15 NA TGTGCCAGCATATCCTCGCAAAAAATGAACACTGAAGCTTTCTTT CASISSQKMNTEAFF
TRBJ2-3 TRBV2 many 13 NA TGTGCCAGCAGTGACGTCTGGACAGATACGCAGTATTTT CASSDVWTDTQYF
TRBJ2-7 TRBV10-2 many 12 NA TGCGCCAGCGGGACTGCCTCCTACGAGCAGTACTTC CASGTASYEQYF
TRBJ2-1 TRBV27 few 15 NA TGTGCCAGCAGTTTATATTTCGAGCGGAGCAATGAGCAGTTCTTC CASSLYFERSNEQFF